The 30 T cell receptor beta chains below were found in one sample sequenced in a study of CD8 T cells in Susac syndrome. The authors reverse transcribed roughly 0.5 to 1 ug RNA with random hexamers. TCRdb reprocessed the immunoSEQ multiplex PCR reads via MiXCR and lists one record per CDR3 protein. The table shows about 130,000 distinct CDR3 sequences, with more than 90% occurring only once. The material sequenced was CD8+ T cells from PBMCs. The receptors come from a human donor with Susac syndrome.

The rearrangement uses TRBV12-3 or TRBV12-4 and TRBJ1-5; TRBD1 might be the D (6 bases). This CDR3 spans 12 amino acids. V lost 11 bases and J lost 4, with 12 bases in between. This chain's CDR3 is CASKGGNQPQHF. The CDR3 DNA reads TGTGCCTCCAAGGGGGGTAATCAGCCCCAGCATTTT.

The rearrangement uses TRBV3-1 and TRBJ2-5, with no clear D. Trimming left V 0 bases short and J 2 bases short, with 16 bases between. CDR3 length: 17 amino acids. The germline V gene has CDR1 LGHDT and CDR2 YNNKEL (reference sequence). CDR3 nucleotide sequence: TGTGCCAGCAGCCAAGATGACCCCGCCTTCCCACAAGAGACCCAGTACTTC. It codes for CASSQDDPAFPQETQYF.

This clonotype was observed once. The chain couples TRBV6-5 to TRBJ1-1; TRBD1 is a possible D gene (6 bases). Between the trimmed V and J ends, which lost 5 bases and 5 bases, there was a span of 18 bases. Germline-derived CDR1 and CDR2 are MNHEY and SVGAGI. CDR3 length: 15 residues. Here the CDR3 reads CASSRTGWGSTEAFF. The CDR3 nucleotides read TGTGCCAGCAGTCGAACAGGGTGGGGTAGTACTGAAGCTTTCTTT.

This clonotype came up once. The CDR3 here is CASSPPGTNTGELFF. The CDR3 DNA reads TGTGCCAGCTCACCACCAGGCACTAACACCGGGGAGCTGTTTTTT. The gene calls are TRBV18 and TRBJ2-2; D is unclear. The germline CDR1 and CDR2 sequences are KGHSH and LQKENI. There are 15 residues in the CDR3. V was trimmed by 0 bases and J by 2 bases, leaving 7 bases between them.

The chain recombines TRBV2 with TRBJ2-3, with a possible D match to TRBD1 (6 bases). CDR1 is SNHLY and CDR2 is FYNNEI in the germline V gene. V was clipped by 4 bases and J by 0 bases, with 14 bases between them. CDR3 length: 16 residues. CDR3 DNA: TGTGCCAGCAGTGGGGGGTGGACAGTTAGCACAGATACGCAGTATTTT. Its translation: CASSGGWTVSTDTQYF.

CDR3 bases: TGTGCCAGCAGTGAGCTATCCCAAGAGACCCAGTACTTC. Translation: CASSELSQETQYF. The J gene is TRBJ2-5, the V gene TRBV2; no clear D. This CDR3 is 13 amino acids long. Trimming shortened V by 3 bases and J by 1 base, and 6 bases separated the two germline ends. Germline V CDR1 and CDR2: SNHLY, FYNNEI.

This clonotype appeared once. V and J are TRBV18 and TRBJ2-5; TRBD2 might be the D (6 bases). The germline CDR1 and CDR2 sequences are KGHSH and LQKENI. This CDR3 is 14 amino acids long. The V end was cut by 2 bases, the J end by 0 bases, with 7 bases between. CDR3 nucleotide sequence: TGTGCCAGCTCACCATCTAGCGACCAAGAGACCCAGTACTTC. Its protein product is CASSPSSDQETQYF.

The table lists this clonotype with a count of one. The V call is TRBV12-3 or TRBV12-4, the J call TRBJ2-7, with D possibly being TRBD2 (6 bases). CDR3 length equals 14 residues. With 2 bases removed from V and 2 bases from J, the gap between germline ends came to 10 bases. The CDR3 region has the DNA TGTGCCAGCAGTTTAATGGGGGGAACCTACGAGCAGTACTTC. This encodes CASSLMGGTYEQYF.

V and J are TRBV30 and TRBJ2-1; perhaps TRBD2 as D (5 bases). The CDR3 sequence is 11 residues long. Germline CDR1 and CDR2: GTSNPN and SVGIG (reference sequence). The V gene lost 8 bases and the J gene lost 7 bases, with 12 bases spanning the gap. The CDR3 sequence: CATEGRNEQFF. CDR3 in DNA: TGTGCCACCGAGGGTAGAAATGAGCAGTTCTTC.

This chain links TRBV7-9 with TRBJ1-4, with 7 positions matching TRBD1. Trimming removed 5 bases from V and 4 bases from J; junction bases left unmatched: 4. CDR1 and CDR2 (germline): SEHNR, FQNEAQ (reference sequence). This CDR3 region has 14 residues. DNA for the CDR3: TGTGCCAGCAGCCTAGGGACAGATAATGAAAAACTGTTTTTT. This encodes CASSLGTDNEKLFF.

This clonotype was seen only once. The chain is built from TRBV19 and TRBJ2-2, with 9 bases aligning to TRBD2. Germline trimming cut 5 bases from V and 7 bases from J; bases unmatched to any gene: 14. CDR1 and CDR2 (germline): LNHDA, SQIVND (reference sequence). The CDR3 has 17 residues. The CDR3 protein is CASSPWSGGTISGELFF. CDR3 bases: TGTGCCAGTAGTCCGTGGAGCGGGGGGACGATAAGCGGGGAGCTGTTTTTT.

This sequence joins TRBV7-9 and TRBJ1-1, with D unresolved. Germline V gives CDR1 SEHNR, CDR2 FQNEAQ (reference sequence). V was trimmed by 1 base and J by 2 bases, leaving 14 bases between them. There are 16 residues in the CDR3. CDR3 amino acids: CASSLGQAGENTEAFF. The CDR3 DNA is TGTGCCAGCAGCTTAGGTCAGGCTGGGGAAAACACTGAAGCTTTCTTT.

The chain is built from TRBV29-1 and TRBJ1-5; 8 positions match TRBD1. V trimming: 7 bases; J trimming: 6 bases; junction bases outside the gene matches: 11. Germline assignment: CDR1 SQVTM and CDR2 ANQGSEA. CDR3 size: 14 residues. This chain's CDR3 is CSATGGDLAQPQHF. Here the CDR3 DNA reads TGCAGCGCCACAGGGGGGGACTTAGCTCAGCCCCAGCATTTT. Filled out from reference TRBV29-1 and TRBJ1-5, the complete variable domain reads SAVISQKPSRDICQRGTSLTIQCQVDSQVTMMFWYRQQPGQSLTLIATANQGSEATYESGFVIDKFPISRPNLTFSTLTVSNMSPEDSSIYLCSATGGDLAQPQHFGDGTRLSIL.

The chain links TRBV7-8 to TRBJ2-3; D uncertain. CDR3 length equals 14 residues. Trimming removed 5 bases from V and 4 bases from J, with 13 bases in between. Germline CDR1 SGHVS, CDR2 FQNEAQ. This CDR3 is CASSPDPASDTQYF. The CDR3 DNA reads as TGTGCCAGCAGCCCGGACCCGGCATCAGATACGCAGTATTTT.

The V call is TRBV7-9, the J call TRBJ2-1, with D possibly being TRBD1 or TRBD2 (5 bases each). Germline CDR1 reads SEHNR; CDR2 reads FQNEAQ (reference sequence). This CDR3 spans 12 amino acids. V was clipped by 10 bases and J by 5 bases, with 12 bases between them. The CDR3 region is CATRMGDNEQFF. The CDR3 bases are TGTGCCACCCGGATGGGGGACAATGAGCAGTTCTTC.

The chain joins TRBV20-1 to TRBJ2-3; TRBD2 matches at 13 bases. The junction had 10 bases not matched to a gene; V was cut back by 6 bases and J by 7 bases. This CDR3 comprises 15 residues. Germline loops: CDR1 DFQATT, CDR2 SNEGSKA (reference sequence). Here the CDR3 DNA reads TGCAGTGCCCGAGGGACTAGCGGGACCCCCAATACGCAGTATTTT. Protein: CSARGTSGTPNTQYF.

The V and J genes are TRBV19 and TRBJ2-1; D gene unclear. Germline lookup yields CDR1 LNHDA and CDR2 SQIVND (reference sequence). The length of the CDR3 is 15 residues. Trimming removed 1 base at V and 7 bases at J, with 14 bases between. The CDR3 bases are TGTGCCAGTAGTATAGCCAATTCGTTGGGGAATGAGCAGTTCTTC. Protein product: CASSIANSLGNEQFF.

The V gene is TRBV9, the J gene TRBJ2-1; TRBD2 matches at 8 bases. V gave up 4 bases and J gave up 10 bases; unmatched junction bases: 7. The V gene's germline CDR1 is SGDLS and CDR2 YYNGEE. The CDR3 has 13 amino acids. The CDR3 here is CASSFAGGDEQFF. In DNA form, the CDR3 reads TGTGCCAGCAGCTTTGCGGGAGGCGACGAGCAGTTCTTC. Full variable domain (outside the CDR3, taken from reference TRBV9 and TRBJ2-1): DSGVTQTPKHLITATGQRVTLRCSPRSGDLSVYWYQQSLDQGLQFLIQYYNGEERAKGNILERFSAQQFPDLHSELNLSSLELGDSALYFCASSFAGGDEQFFGPGTRLTVL.

V and J are TRBV29-1 and TRBJ2-5, with D tentatively TRBD1 or TRBD2 (5 bases each). CDR3 size: 14 residues. The germline V gene encodes CDR1 SQVTM and CDR2 ANQGSEA. Trimming pared 5 bases from V and 5 bases from J, leaving 18 bases between. CDR3 sequence (DNA): TGCAGCGTTACAATCCGGGACCCCCCGGAGACCCAGTACTTC. Its protein product is CSVTIRDPPETQYF.

The chain recombines TRBV12-2 with TRBJ1-6; the listed D gene, TRBD1, was not tested against the DNA. TRBV12-2 is annotated as a pseudogene. The CDR3 contains 18 residues. The CDR3 nucleotides are TGTGCAAGTCGCCCTCGGGACAGGGGGTTACTTGGGGATTCACCCCTCCACTTT. Encoded protein: CASRPRDRGLLGDSPLHF.

The chain carries TRBV25-1 and TRBJ1-2; maybe TRBD1 (5 bases). Trimming took off 1 base at V and 8 bases at J, with 11 bases between the two ends. This CDR3 is built from 13 residues. CDR1 is MGHDK and CDR2 is SYGVNS in the germline V gene. DNA for the CDR3: TGTGCCAGCAGTGAATGGGAGGGGACCGGCTACACCTTC. Its protein is CASSEWEGTGYTF.

The V gene is TRBV12-3 or TRBV12-4, the J gene TRBJ1-2, with TRBD1 as a possible D gene (6 bases). Trimming stripped 2 bases from V and 4 bases from J, with 11 bases between. CDR3 length: 14 amino acids. CDR3 in amino acids: CASSLIAGAYGYTF. The CDR3 nucleotides are TGTGCCAGCAGTTTAATCGCAGGGGCCTATGGCTACACCTTC.

The chain carries TRBV9 and TRBJ1-2; TRBD1 might be the D (5 bases). The germline V gene has CDR1 SGDLS and CDR2 YYNGEE. V lost 1 base, J lost 2 bases, and 6 bases lay in between. The CDR3 is 13 residues long. DNA of the CDR3: TGTGCCAGCAGCGTAAAGGGGAACTATGGCTACACCTTC. It yields the protein CASSVKGNYGYTF. Filled out from reference TRBV9 and TRBJ1-2, the complete variable domain reads DSGVTQTPKHLITATGQRVTLRCSPRSGDLSVYWYQQSLDQGLQFLIQYYNGEERAKGNILERFSAQQFPDLHSELNLSSLELGDSALYFCASSVKGNYGYTFGSGTRLTVV.

The chain has TRBV28 and TRBJ1-6, with a tentative D call TRBD1 (6 bases). CDR1 is MDHEN and CDR2 is SYDVKM in the germline V gene. Between the trimmed V and J ends, which lost 1 base and 7 bases, there was a span of 8 bases. This CDR3 has 14 residues. This chain's CDR3 is CASSLSGVNSPLHF. Here the CDR3 DNA reads TGTGCCAGCAGTTTATCAGGGGTCAATTCACCCCTCCACTTT.

The V and J genes are TRBV6-6 and TRBJ2-7, with D perhaps given as TRBD1 or TRBD2 (5 bases each). Between the trimmed V and J ends, which lost 8 bases and 6 bases, there was a span of 5 bases. The CDR3 length is 9 residues. Germline CDR1 and CDR2: MNHNY and SVGAGI (reference sequence). The CDR3 sequence: CASGTEQYF. Here the CDR3 DNA reads TGTGCCAGCGGGACCGAGCAGTACTTC.

The J gene is TRBJ2-2, the V gene TRBV4-1; D ambiguous. Germline CDR1 reads MGHRA; CDR2 reads YSYEKL. V dropped 3 bases and J dropped 5 bases, with 7 bases sitting between them. This CDR3 contains 13 residues. The DNA for the CDR3 is TGCGCCAGCAGCCACCCCGGAACCGGGGAGCTGTTTTTT. Residues: CASSHPGTGELFF.

The chain has TRBV4-1 and TRBJ2-3; D gene uncertain. This CDR3 region has 20 residues. Germline V lookup: CDR1 MGHRA, CDR2 YSYEKL. The ends were cut back, 4 bases at V and 6 bases at J, with 32 bases in the middle. The CDR3: CASSLREVVRAELLGDTQYF. In DNA, the CDR3 is TGCGCCAGCAGCCTTCGTGAAGTTGTTCGAGCCGAGCTACTGGGGGATACGCAGTATTTT.

The chain is built from TRBV6-5 and TRBJ2-5, with a possible D match to TRBD2 (6 bases). The V end was cut by 5 bases, the J end by 5 bases, with 12 bases between. In germline, CDR1 is MNHEY, CDR2 SVGAGI. The CDR3 extends over 13 amino acids. CDR3 DNA sequence: TGTGCCAGCAGTCCCGGGGGAGGCGAGACCCAGTACTTC. This translates into CASSPGGGETQYF.

The chain uses TRBV27 and TRBJ2-7; 7 bases are a match to TRBD1. The germline CDR1 and CDR2 sequences are MNHEY and SMNVEV (reference sequence). The trim removed 0 bases at V and 2 bases at J, leaving 7 bases unmatched. This CDR3 spans 16 amino acids. This CDR3 is CASSLSEGTAAYEQYF. The CDR3 DNA sequence: TGTGCCAGCAGTTTATCCGAAGGGACAGCGGCCTACGAGCAGTACTTC.

This chain connects TRBV5-4 to TRBJ2-3; possibly TRBD1 for D (6 bases). Germline V gives CDR1 SGHNT, CDR2 YYREEE (reference sequence). This CDR3 is built from 12 residues. In DNA, the CDR3 is TGTGTTACGGCGAGGGGGTCAGATACGCAGTATTTT. It yields the protein CVTARGSDTQYF.